This record looks at one TCR beta chain sequence and its context. Per-patient samples, pretreatment and on-treatment, numbered 1 to 8. The CDR3 totals 17 residues. Germline V gene sequence: CDR1 SGHAT, CDR2 FQNNGV. V was pared by 5 bases and J by 4 bases, with 9 bases of the junction left unmatched. The method was immunoSEQ multiplex PCR; TCRdb's version includes in-frame clones alone and lacks a portion of them. Of around 40,000 clones listed, more than 85% were seen once; the top ten hold around 2%. The data were taken from a study of PD-L1 blockade in urothelial cancer. In the study overall: Patients with male sex and bladder-origin urothelial cancer accounted for about 90% of the 29 enrolled. Median blood clonality was around 0.074, with some 89,000 unique TCRs.

The rearrangement links TRBV11-2 to TRBJ2-2; the match to TRBD2 covers 11 bases. The specimen comprised PBMCs, sampled around atezolizumab (anti-PD-L1) treatment. The receptor was isolated from a man aged 55 to 70 with urothelial cancer. The CDR3 spells CASSKSGTSGFTGELFF. CDR3 bases: TGTGCCAGCAGCAAATCCGGGACTAGCGGATTCACCGGGGAGCTGTTTTTT.